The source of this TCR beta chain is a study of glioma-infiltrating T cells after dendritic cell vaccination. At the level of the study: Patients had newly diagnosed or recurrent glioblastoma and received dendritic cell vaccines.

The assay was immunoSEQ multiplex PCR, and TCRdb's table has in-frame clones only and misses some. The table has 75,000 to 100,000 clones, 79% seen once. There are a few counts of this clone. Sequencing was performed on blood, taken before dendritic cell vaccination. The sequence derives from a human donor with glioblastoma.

The CDR3, as DNA: TGTGCCAGCAGCTCCAGGGGGTCCGGGAGCACAGATACGCAGTATTTT. It specifies CASSSRGSGSTDTQYF. The rearrangement joins TRBV7-9 to TRBJ2-3, with 7 bases fitting TRBD1. The V and J ends lost 4 bases and 0 bases, in that order; junction bases with no gene match: 7. The CDR3 loop spans 16 amino acids. In germline, CDR1 is SEHNR, CDR2 FQNEAQ (reference sequence).